The entry below gives a single TCR beta chain sequence along with its context. Its antigen is undetermined. Germline trimming cut 1 base from V and 9 bases from J; bases unmatched to any gene: 10. The CDR3 spans 16 residues. From germline, CDR1 is SGHRS and CDR2 YFSETQ. The repertoire was sequenced with immunoSEQ multiplex PCR; TCRdb's copy has only in-frame clones and lacks some. This sample has 40,000 or so clones, with roughly 77% found just once. The sample is drawn from a study of PD-1 blockade in mismatch repair-deficient tumors. The wider study: Patients had more than ten mismatch repair-deficient cancer types, all previously treated and progressing. The study, taken as a whole, reports: Tumor-resident clones, often undetectable pretreatment in blood, expanded then contracted after pembrolizumab.

TCR sequencing covered three patients who responded to pembrolizumab. V usage is TRBV5-1 and J usage is TRBJ2-1, with 10 positions matching TRBD2. Material: peripheral blood, obtained 4 weeks after starting pembrolizumab. The clonotype comes from an adult with mismatch repair-deficient cancer. The CDR3 reads CASSLYPSGRKVEQFF. Written as DNA, the CDR3 is TGCGCCAGCAGCTTGTATCCTAGCGGGAGAAAGGTTGAGCAGTTCTTC.